These 25 T cell receptor beta chains share one sample of origin, sequenced in a study of PD-1 blockade in mismatch repair-deficient tumors. Clones were read by immunoSEQ multiplex PCR, and TCRdb kept only the in-frame ones, dropping some. The sample lists roughly 120,000 clones, 60% to 85% seen once, with roughly 4.5% in the top ten. Sample: peripheral blood, taken just over 59 weeks after starting pembrolizumab. These receptors were obtained from an adult with mismatch repair-deficient cancer.

The chain recombines TRBV29-1 with TRBJ2-7, with TRBD1 matching 10 bases. Germline loops: CDR1 SQVTM, CDR2 ANQGSEA. The V segment lost 4 bases and the J segment 7 bases; nucleotides outside the gene matches: 7. The CDR3 extends over 13 amino acids. The CDR3 nucleotides read TGCAGCGTTGGCCCGGGACAGGGGAGGGAGCAGTACTTC. This encodes CSVGPGQGREQYF.

The chain uses TRBV29-1 and TRBJ1-1; TRBD1 matches at 11 bases. CDR1 and CDR2 (germline): SQVTM, ANQGSEA. The CDR3 loop spans 12 amino acids. V was clipped by 8 bases and J by 8 bases; unmatched bases: 7. The CDR3 DNA reads as TGCAGCCTCGGACAGGGGGCTGGAGAAGCTTTCTTT. Its protein product is CSLGQGAGEAFF.

This clone was found a few times. V usage is TRBV19 and J usage is TRBJ1-1; D call uncertain. The CDR3 extends over 15 amino acids. The germline V and J ends were trimmed by 0 bases and 4 bases, with 12 bases remaining between them. Per germline, CDR1 LNHDA and CDR2 SQIVND (reference sequence). The CDR3, as DNA: TGTGCCAGTAGTATAGATGAGGGAACGGGCACTGAAGCTTTCTTT. It yields the protein CASSIDEGTGTEAFF.

This chain links TRBV19 with TRBJ1-1; 8 bases align to TRBD1. The CDR3 totals 13 residues. The germline V gene has CDR1 LNHDA and CDR2 SQIVND (reference sequence). After removal of 8 bases from V and 4 bases from J, the junction contained 6 bases not matched to a gene. CDR3 in amino acids: CASQLTGATEAFF. The CDR3 DNA reads TGTGCCAGTCAGTTGACAGGGGCCACTGAAGCTTTCTTT. Looking up the rest from reference TRBV19 and TRBJ1-1 gives the full variable domain: DGGITQSPKYLFRKEGQNVTLSCEQNLNHDAMYWYRQDPGQGLRLIYYSQIVNDFQKGDIAEGYSVSREKKESFPLTVTSAQKNPTAFYLCASQLTGATEAFFGQGTRLTVV.

Only one count was recorded for this clone. This chain uses TRBV30 with TRBJ1-3, with 8 bases lining up with TRBD1. Germline values: CDR1 GTSNPN, CDR2 SVGIG (reference sequence). The CDR3 is made up of 13 amino acids. The V segment lost 4 bases and the J segment 4 bases; nucleotides outside the gene matches: 3. CDR3 nucleotide sequence: TGTGCCTGGAACAGGGGGGACGGAAACACCATATATTTT. Protein sequence: CAWNRGDGNTIYF.

V usage is TRBV27 and J usage is TRBJ2-7; 15 bases agree with TRBD2. Germline assignment: CDR1 MNHEY and CDR2 SMNVEV (reference sequence). The junction had 11 bases not matched to a gene; V was cut back by 5 bases and J by 3 bases. The CDR3 contains 18 residues. CDR3 nucleotides: TGTGCCAGCAGTATCGCCGGGACTAGCGGGAGGACCTACTACGAGCAGTACTTC. This sequence encodes CASSIAGTSGRTYYEQYF.

In the case of this clone: At one end the junction does not follow the germline gene, possibly because of a read error. V gene TRBV7-7 combines with J gene TRBJ2-1; D is possibly TRBD2 (6 bases). Germline values: CDR1 SSHAT, CDR2 FNYEAQ (reference sequence). The CDR3 loop spans 15 amino acids. CDR3 loop: CASSLGEAGGNEQFF. The CDR3 nucleotides read TGTGCTAGCAGCTTAGGGGAAGCCGGGGGCAATGAGCAGTTCTTC.

The rearrangement joins TRBV15 to TRBJ2-7, with D possibly being TRBD1 (6 bases). With 0 bases removed from V and 8 bases from J, the gap between germline ends came to 11 bases. The CDR3 has 13 residues. Germline-derived CDR1 and CDR2 are LNHNV and YYDKDF (reference sequence). The CDR3 DNA reads TGTGCCACCAGCAGAGACCAGGGGAGCCAGCAGTACTTC. Its protein is CATSRDQGSQQYF.

This clone was observed once. The chain combines TRBV5-4 with TRBJ1-2; 11 nucleotides align to TRBD1. CDR3 size: 13 residues. From germline, CDR1 is SGHNT and CDR2 YYREEE (reference sequence). J was trimmed by 6 bases and V by 4 bases; bases with no gene match: 2. The CDR3 nucleotides read TGTGCCAGCAGCCAGGGACAGGGGGATGGCTACACCTTC. Translating gives CASSQGQGDGYTF.

As concerns this clone: The sample has other DNA sequences that encode this CDR3 too. The rearrangement links TRBV30 to TRBJ2-7; the D gene is possibly TRBD1 (5 bases). Germline CDR1 reads GTSNPN; CDR2 reads SVGIG (reference sequence). The CDR3 is made up of 14 amino acids. V was shortened by 0 bases and J by 5 bases, with 14 bases between the two germline ends. The CDR3 sequence is CAWSVLGRADEQYF. The CDR3 nucleotides are TGTGCCTGGAGTGTACTTGGCAGGGCTGACGAGCAGTACTTC.

The V and J genes are TRBV19 and TRBJ1-5; D unclear. V was cut by 10 bases and J by 5 bases, with 21 bases left in between. The CDR3 runs 15 residues. CDR1 is LNHDA and CDR2 is SQIVND in the germline V gene (reference sequence). In nucleotides, the CDR3 is TGTGCCACCTCCGATACTTCCCCAATCGATCAGCCCCAGCATTTT. Translation gives CATSDTSPIDQPQHF.

The rearrangement uses TRBV15 and TRBJ2-3; the match to TRBD2 covers 7 bases. Germline V gene sequence: CDR1 LNHNV, CDR2 YYDKDF (reference sequence). V trimming: 3 bases; J trimming: 4 bases; junction bases outside the gene matches: 7. The CDR3 contains 15 residues. For the CDR3, the DNA is TGTGCCACCAGCAGCGGCGGGAGAAATCCAGATACGCAGTATTTT. It is translated as CATSSGGRNPDTQYF.

The chain recombines TRBV6-5 with TRBJ1-1, with 7 bases fitting TRBD1. Losses at the gene ends were 5 bases for V and 7 bases for J; bases not matched to a gene: 13. This CDR3 comprises 15 residues. Looked up from germline, CDR1 is MNHEY and CDR2 is SVGAGI. The chain's CDR3 is CASSKQGPGSFEAFF. The CDR3 DNA reads TGTGCCAGCAGTAAACAGGGGCCTGGTAGCTTTGAAGCTTTCTTT.

The chain combines TRBV5-4 with TRBJ2-1; the match to TRBD2 covers 9 bases. Germline V gene lookup returns CDR1 SGHNT and CDR2 YYREEE (reference sequence). V gave up 7 bases and J gave up 6 bases; unmatched junction bases: 11. The CDR3 is made up of 15 amino acids. The chain's CDR3 is CASRAQREVINEQFF. The DNA of the CDR3 is TGTGCCAGCCGGGCCCAGCGGGAGGTTATCAATGAGCAGTTCTTC.

The chain employs TRBV7-2 and TRBJ2-4; 9 bases match TRBD2. The germline CDR1 and CDR2 sequences are SGHTA and FQGNSA. This CDR3 region has 15 residues. Trimming removed 2 bases from V and 10 bases from J; junction bases left unmatched: 9. The DNA of the CDR3 is TGTGCCAGCAGCTTACGTCCTAGCGGGGAAAGGATTCAGTACTTC. It codes for CASSLRPSGERIQYF.

V usage is TRBV6-5 and J usage is TRBJ2-5; 7 nucleotides line up with TRBD1. Germline trimming cut 2 bases from V and 5 bases from J; bases unmatched to any gene: 8. Germline lookup yields CDR1 MNHEY and CDR2 SVGAGI. The CDR3 runs 15 residues. CDR3 loop: CASSYPRGRGETQYF. The DNA of the CDR3 is TGTGCCAGCAGTTACCCGAGGGGGCGCGGGGAGACCCAGTACTTC.

The rearrangement uses TRBV5-4 and TRBJ1-1; D gene uncertain. V was cut by 4 bases and J by 1 base, with 11 bases left in between. This CDR3 is built from 14 residues. CDR1 and CDR2 (germline): SGHNT, YYREEE (reference sequence). CDR3: CASSRLTENTEAFF. The CDR3 DNA is TGTGCCAGCAGCCGACTTACGGAGAACACTGAAGCTTTCTTT.

This clone has a handful of counts. This rearrangement joins TRBV10-1 to TRBJ2-1; maybe TRBD1 (6 bases). The CDR3 contains 13 residues. Germline V gene sequence: CDR1 WNHNN, CDR2 SYGVQD (reference sequence). The V end was cut by 5 bases, the J end by 1 base, with 6 bases between. CDR3 protein: CASSRGSYNEQFF. The CDR3 DNA sequence: TGCGCCAGCAGTAGGGGGTCCTACAATGAGCAGTTCTTC.

This clone was observed a single time. The chain has TRBV7-3 and TRBJ2-1; D is perhaps TRBD1 or TRBD2 (5 bases each). This CDR3 has 15 amino acids. V lost 5 bases to trimming and J lost 9 bases, with 20 bases between them. Germline V gene lookup returns CDR1 SGHTA and CDR2 FQGTGA. The CDR3 loop is CASSPHPGSLGEQFF. The CDR3 DNA sequence: TGTGCCAGCAGCCCCCACCCAGGGAGTCTGGGTGAGCAGTTCTTC.

The gene calls are TRBV5-4 and TRBJ2-1; 7 nucleotides match TRBD1. Germline lookup yields CDR1 SGHNT and CDR2 YYREEE (reference sequence). V gave up 0 bases and J gave up 10 bases; unmatched junction bases: 1. The CDR3 consists of 12 residues. The CDR3 DNA follows: TGTGCCAGCAGCTTGGACAGGGGCGAGCAGTTCTTC. The encoded protein is CASSLDRGEQFF.

This rearrangement joins TRBV11-2 to TRBJ2-7; the D call may be TRBD1 or TRBD2 (5 bases each). Trimming pared 3 bases from V and 3 bases from J, leaving 9 bases between. The CDR3 runs to 13 residues. Germline V gives CDR1 SGHAT, CDR2 FQNNGV. DNA of the CDR3: TGTGCCAGCAGCTTGGGGGACGGCTACGAGCAGTACTTC. Its translation is CASSLGDGYEQYF.

This clone has just a few counts. The chain links TRBV19 to TRBJ2-7; possibly TRBD2 for D (5 bases). CDR3 length: 16 residues. Between the trimmed V and J ends, which lost 1 base and 6 bases, there was a span of 19 bases. The germline gives CDR1 LNHDA, CDR2 SQIVND (reference sequence). The CDR3 DNA reads as TGTGCCAGTAGTATAGCGGCAGTAAGTAACCGGGGCGAGCAGTACTTC. It yields the protein CASSIAAVSNRGEQYF. Looking up the rest from reference TRBV19 and TRBJ2-7 gives the full variable domain: DGGITQSPKYLFRKEGQNVTLSCEQNLNHDAMYWYRQDPGQGLRLIYYSQIVNDFQKGDIAEGYSVSREKKESFPLTVTSAQKNPTAFYLCASSIAAVSNRGEQYFGPGTRLTVT.

The rearrangement uses TRBV18 and TRBJ1-1; maybe TRBD1 (6 bases). The V end was cut by 3 bases, the J end by 4 bases, with 9 bases between. CDR3 length: 13 amino acids. Germline V CDR1 and CDR2: KGHSH, LQKENI. Here the CDR3 reads CASSPDRSTEAFF. In DNA, the CDR3 is TGTGCCAGCTCACCGGACAGATCCACTGAAGCTTTCTTT. Complete variable domain (other parts from reference TRBV18 and TRBJ1-1): NAGVMQNPRHLVRRRGQEARLRCSPMKGHSHVYWYRQLPEEGLKFMVYLQKENIIDESGMPKERFSAEFPKEGPSILRIQQVVRGDSAAYFCASSPDRSTEAFFGQGTRLTVV.

The V and J genes are TRBV7-6 and TRBJ2-5; TRBD2 matches 12 bases. The CDR3 spans 17 residues. The J segment lost 1 base and the V segment lost 0 bases, leaving 3 bases of the junction unmatched. Germline assignment: CDR1 SGHVS and CDR2 FNYEAQ. CDR3 protein: CASSLAGLAGLQETQYF. The CDR3 DNA reads as TGTGCCAGCAGCTTAGCCGGACTAGCGGGGCTCCAAGAGACCCAGTACTTC.

The chain recombines TRBV5-1 with TRBJ2-2, with TRBD2 as a possible D gene (6 bases). Trimming removed 4 bases at V and 6 bases at J, with 13 bases between. CDR1 SGHRS and CDR2 YFSETQ come from the germline V gene. There are 14 residues in the CDR3. For the CDR3, the DNA is TGCGCCAGCAGCCCGGGAGTGGTCGCCGGGGAGCTGTTTTTT. It specifies CASSPGVVAGELFF.